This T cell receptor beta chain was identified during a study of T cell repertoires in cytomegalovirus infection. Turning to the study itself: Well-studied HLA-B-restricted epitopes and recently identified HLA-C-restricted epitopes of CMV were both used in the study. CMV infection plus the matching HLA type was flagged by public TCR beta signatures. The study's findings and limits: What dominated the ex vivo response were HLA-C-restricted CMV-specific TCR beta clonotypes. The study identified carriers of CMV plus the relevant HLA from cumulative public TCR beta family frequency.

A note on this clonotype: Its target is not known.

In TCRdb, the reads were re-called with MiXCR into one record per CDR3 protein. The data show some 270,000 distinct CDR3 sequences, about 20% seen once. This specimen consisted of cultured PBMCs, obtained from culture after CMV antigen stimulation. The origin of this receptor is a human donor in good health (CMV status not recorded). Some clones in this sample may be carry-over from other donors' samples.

This chain's CDR3 is CASSQTGGGKLFF. The CDR3 nucleotides read TGTGCCAGCAGCCAGACGGGCGGTGGAAAACTGTTTTTT. The gene calls are TRBV28 and TRBJ1-4; D is undetermined. The CDR3 loop spans 13 amino acids. Germline V gene data show CDR1 as MDHEN and CDR2 as SYDVKM. Trimming left V 6 bases short and J 10 bases short, with 15 bases between.